Each of the 7 T cell receptor beta chains below was sequenced from the same sample in a study of OX40 agonist ivuxolimab in advanced cancers. Sequenced by immunoSEQ multiplex PCR; TCRdb stores in-frame clones only, minus some. Of some 87,000 clones listed, approximately 95% are singletons. The material sequenced was CD4+ or CD8+ T cells sorted from blood, taken in a trial of the OX40 agonist ivuxolimab. These receptors came from an adult with an advanced solid tumor such as melanoma, head and neck, liver or kidney cancer.

V gene TRBV7-6 combines with J gene TRBJ2-1; 9 bases line up with TRBD2. With 6 bases clipped from V and 4 bases from J, the junction kept 7 bases outside the gene matches. Germline V gene lookup returns CDR1 SGHVS and CDR2 FNYEAQ. The CDR3 has 15 amino acids. The CDR3, as DNA: TGTGCCAGCAGTCCCAGACTAGCGGATTACAATGAGCAGTTCTTC. Translating gives CASSPRLADYNEQFF.

The DNA of the CDR3 is TGTGCCAGCAGTTACCCAACTAGCGGGAGTAGGTATGAGCAGTTCTTC. This codes for CASSYPTSGSRYEQFF. The V gene is TRBV27, the J gene TRBJ2-1, with 11 positions matching TRBD2. Germline trimming cut 4 bases from V and 8 bases from J; bases unmatched to any gene: 10. The length of the CDR3 is 16 residues. CDR1 is MNHEY, CDR2 SMNVEV, per germline (reference sequence).

J is TRBJ1-5 and V is TRBV19; D remains ambiguous. The CDR3 consists of 17 residues. The germline CDR1 and CDR2 sequences are LNHDA and SQIVND (reference sequence). V was pared by 1 base and J by 0 bases, with 13 bases between. The CDR3, as DNA: TGTGCCAGTAGTATAGTAATGAGAGAACTTAGCAATCAGCCCCAGCATTTT. Protein sequence: CASSIVMRELSNQPQHF.

This clone came up once. The chain joins TRBV12-5 to TRBJ1-5, with D unresolved. Looked up from germline, CDR1 is LGHNT and CDR2 is FRNRAP. The germline V and J ends were trimmed by 1 base and 0 bases, with 16 bases remaining between them. This CDR3 contains 18 residues. The DNA of the CDR3 is TGTGCTAGTGGTTTGGGAGACACTTCCCCCTATAGCAATCAGCCCCAGCATTTT. Translating gives CASGLGDTSPYSNQPQHF.

V usage is TRBV7-3 and J usage is TRBJ2-1; D may be TRBD2 (5 bases). Trimming left V 5 bases short and J 4 bases short, with 15 bases between. Germline loops: CDR1 SGHTA, CDR2 FQGTGA. The CDR3 is 15 residues long. The chain's CDR3 is CASSPNRGRYNEQFF. The CDR3 nucleotides read TGTGCCAGCAGCCCCAACCGGGGAAGATACAATGAGCAGTTCTTC.

J is TRBJ1-5 and V is TRBV18, with 7 bases lining up with TRBD1. The germline CDR1 and CDR2 sequences are KGHSH and LQKENI. J was trimmed by 0 bases and V by 4 bases; bases with no gene match: 6. The CDR3 contains 16 residues. The CDR3 here is CASSRDREYSNQPQHF. The CDR3 coding sequence is TGTGCCAGCTCACGGGACAGAGAATATAGCAATCAGCCCCAGCATTTT.

The rearrangement uses TRBV7-9 and TRBJ2-7; TRBD2 aligns across 7 bases. Germline assignment: CDR1 SEHNR and CDR2 FQNEAQ (reference sequence). CDR3 length: 14 residues. J lost 5 bases, V lost 3 bases, and 7 bases had no gene match. CDR3 in DNA: TGTGCCAGCAGCTTCCAGGCGGGAGTGGACGAGCAGTACTTC. Its translation: CASSFQAGVDEQYF.